Below, 26 T cell receptor beta chains from the same sample are listed, as sequenced in a study of T-cell reconstitution after alpha-beta-depleted transplantation in children. Unique molecular identifiers were incorporated into the prepared TCRbeta library. TCRdb re-called the PCR reads through MiXCR, storing one row per CDR3 protein. The sample has more than 200,000 distinct CDR3 sequences; roughly 25% are singletons. Sequences were derived from PBMCs, sampled before TCRalphabeta/CD19-depleted stem cell transplant. These receptors all stem from a girl aged 2 to 9 with Fanconi anemia, due to receive a stem cell transplant.

This clonotype occurred many times. V gene TRBV20-1 combines with J gene TRBJ1-1; possible D gene TRBD1, 5 bases. CDR1 DFQATT and CDR2 SNEGSKA come from the germline V gene (reference sequence). The CDR3 contains 15 residues. V was cut by 1 base and J by 1 base, with 13 bases left in between. CDR3 protein: CSARVSGFSNTEAFF. CDR3 coding DNA: TGCAGTGCTAGAGTTTCAGGGTTCTCGAACACTGAAGCTTTCTTT.

This clonotype was detected ten times or more. The chain couples TRBV15 to TRBJ2-7; no reliable D call. The CDR3 is 15 amino acids. The germline V gene encodes CDR1 LNHNV and CDR2 YYDKDF (reference sequence). Trimming pared 0 bases from V and 3 bases from J, leaving 12 bases between. The CDR3 reads CATSRERTSGYEQYF. Written as DNA, the CDR3 is TGTGCCACCAGCAGAGAGAGAACCTCAGGCTACGAGCAGTACTTC.

This clonotype was counted between two and nine times. The chain couples TRBV29-1 to TRBJ2-3; no reliable D call. The CDR3 runs 11 residues. Trimming pared 4 bases from V and 2 bases from J, leaving 4 bases between. Germline assignment: CDR1 SQVTM and CDR2 ANQGSEA. For the CDR3, the DNA is TGCAGCGTTGTCATCACAGATACGCAGTATTTT. The encoded protein is CSVVITDTQYF.

The chain links TRBV6-2 or TRBV6-3 to TRBJ2-3; 7 positions agree with TRBD2. J lost 8 bases, V lost 6 bases, and 11 bases had no gene match. CDR3 length: 14 residues. Germline CDR1 MNHEY, CDR2 SVGEGT. The CDR3 here is CASSRTRMTVTQYF. The CDR3 nucleotides read TGTGCCAGCAGCCGGACTAGGATGACCGTTACGCAGTATTTT.

This clonotype turned up a few times. The CDR3 loop is CASSESTPQASTDTQYF. Written as DNA, the CDR3 is TGCGCCAGCAGTGAGTCGACTCCGCAGGCAAGCACAGATACGCAGTATTTT. The chain joins TRBV10-1 to TRBJ2-3; no clear D gene. The CDR3 is 17 amino acids. V lost 0 bases and J lost 0, with 13 bases in between. Per germline, CDR1 WNHNN and CDR2 SYGVQD (reference sequence).

In its sample, this clonotype was seen many times. The chain couples TRBV6-6 to TRBJ2-1, with D tentatively TRBD1 (6 bases). Trimming took off 10 bases at V and 2 bases at J, with 12 bases between the two ends. The CDR3 sequence is 13 residues long. Germline CDR1 MNHNY, CDR2 SVGAGI (reference sequence). CDR3 region: CATLRGPYNEQFF. The CDR3 nucleotides read TGTGCCACCCTCAGGGGACCCTACAATGAGCAGTTCTTC.

The gene calls are TRBV27 and TRBJ1-1; 7 bases fit TRBD1. The germline gives CDR1 MNHEY, CDR2 SMNVEV (reference sequence). The J segment lost 0 bases and the V segment lost 2 bases, leaving 9 bases of the junction unmatched. The CDR3 extends over 17 amino acids. The CDR3 nucleotides read TGTGCCAGCAGTTTACGCGACAGGGTCGGCTTGAACACTGAAGCTTTCTTT. Amino acid sequence: CASSLRDRVGLNTEAFF.

The chain joins TRBV20-1 to TRBJ2-1, with TRBD2 identical over 9 bases. The CDR3 covers 15 residues. Looked up from germline, CDR1 is DFQATT and CDR2 is SNEGSKA (reference sequence). V dropped 3 bases and J dropped 7; count of bases not matched to a gene: 10. The CDR3, as DNA: TGCAGTGCTAGTTCCGCGGGAGGGATACGGAATGAGCAGTTCTTC. Protein product: CSASSAGGIRNEQFF.

Ten or more counts support this clonotype. The genes are TRBV6-1 and TRBJ2-1, with D possibly matching TRBD2 (6 bases). The germline V and J ends were trimmed by 11 bases and 4 bases, with 18 bases remaining between them. The V gene's germline CDR1 is MNHNS and CDR2 SASEGT. This CDR3 has 14 amino acids. The CDR3 DNA follows: TGTGCCTCCGGACGCCAGCGGGTTTACAATGAGCAGTTCTTC. Translated: CASGRQRVYNEQFF.

This clonotype showed up just a few times. The chain links TRBV7-2 to TRBJ1-1; unclear D gene. This CDR3 is built from 15 residues. The germline gives CDR1 SGHTA, CDR2 FQGNSA. The V and J ends lost 2 bases and 1 base respectively, with 11 bases between them. The CDR3 here is CASSLFLTSNTEAFF. The CDR3 DNA reads as TGTGCCAGCAGCTTATTCTTGACATCGAACACTGAAGCTTTCTTT.

The chain couples TRBV20-1 to TRBJ2-1; 9 bases match TRBD2. Losses at the gene ends were 5 bases for V and 1 base for J; bases not matched to a gene: 9. Germline CDR1 is DFQATT and CDR2 is SNEGSKA (reference sequence). There are 16 residues in the CDR3. The CDR3 coding sequence is TGCAGTGCTTGTTCAGGGACTAGCAGTTCCTACAATGAGCAGTTCTTC. Translating it yields CSACSGTSSSYNEQFF.

The CDR3 reads CARLQVGQPQHF. The CDR3 DNA reads TGTGCCCGTTTGCAGGTCGGTCAGCCCCAGCATTTT. The chain joins TRBV21-1 to TRBJ1-5. TRBV21-1 is a pseudogene. The CDR3 runs to 12 residues.

This clonotype was counted many times. The V call is TRBV5-1, the J call TRBJ2-7; the D is unclear. Between the trimmed V and J ends, which lost 0 bases and 3 bases, there was a span of 7 bases. CDR1 and CDR2 (germline): SGHRS, YFSETQ. There are 13 residues in the CDR3. The CDR3 DNA sequence: TGCGCCAGCAGCTTGGAGGCGAACTACGAGCAGTACTTC. Translated: CASSLEANYEQYF. Full variable domain (remainder filled in from reference TRBV5-1 and TRBJ2-7): KAGVTQTPRYLIKTRGQQVTLSCSPISGHRSVSWYQQTPGQGLQFLFEYFSETQRNKGNFPGRFSGRQFSNSRSEMNVSTLELGDSALYLCASSLEANYEQYFGPGTRLTVT.

This clonotype was recorded only once. Since a much larger clone is just one base distant, this may be a read error. The chain joins TRBV6-4 to TRBJ2-3, with TRBD2 as a possible D gene (6 bases). The CDR3 runs to 13 residues. CDR1 is MRHNA, CDR2 SNTAGT, per germline. CDR3 region: CASSAGVTYTQYF. CDR3 in DNA: TGTGCCAGCAGTGCGGGAGTCACATATACGCAGTATTTT.

This clonotype was observed a few times. The chain employs TRBV12-3 or TRBV12-4 and TRBJ2-7, with a tentative D call TRBD1 (5 bases). The germline V and J ends were trimmed by 4 bases and 0 bases, with 13 bases remaining between them. CDR3 length: 15 amino acids. CDR3 region: CASSSPARASYEQYF. The CDR3 nucleotides are TGTGCCAGCAGTTCCCCCGCCAGGGCCTCCTACGAGCAGTACTTC.

This clonotype came up many times. The V call is TRBV6-6, the J call TRBJ2-1, with D uncertain. The CDR3 spans 13 residues. With 1 base removed from V and 15 bases from J, the gap between germline ends came to 16 bases. Per germline, CDR1 MNHNY and CDR2 SVGAGI (reference sequence). CDR3 in DNA: TGTGCCAGCAGTTACTTCGCCCGTGCGCTAGGGTTCTTC. Its protein is CASSYFARALGFF.

The sample holds many counts of this clonotype. The V and J genes are TRBV4-2 and TRBJ2-6; D might be TRBD1 (6 bases). The V end lost 3 bases, the J end lost 4 bases, and 10 bases lay between the germline ends. This CDR3 has 15 amino acids. Germline loops: CDR1 LGHNA, CDR2 YNFKEQ. The CDR3 bases are TGTGCCAGCAGCCAGCACAGGGACGGGGCCAACGTCCTGACTTTC. Amino acid sequence: CASSQHRDGANVLTF.

Ten or more counts support this clonotype. The rearrangement joins TRBV29-1 to TRBJ2-7; 9 nucleotides agree with TRBD2. Losses at the gene ends were 7 bases for V and 4 bases for J; bases not matched to a gene: 29. CDR1 is SQVTM and CDR2 is ANQGSEA in the germline V gene. This CDR3 contains 20 residues. DNA of the CDR3: TGCAGCGCGGGGCACCCTGTTAAACTAGCGGGTAGGACCATTTCATACGAGCAGTACTTC. Protein product: CSAGHPVKLAGRTISYEQYF.

This CDR3 is CASGGHRHYNEQFF. Here the CDR3 DNA reads TGTGCCAGTGGAGGTCACAGACACTACAATGAGCAGTTCTTC. The chain recombines TRBV6-1 with TRBJ2-1; perhaps TRBD2 as D (5 bases). CDR1 is MNHNS and CDR2 is SASEGT in the germline V gene. CDR3 length: 14 amino acids. Trimming shortened V by 9 bases and J by 3 bases, and 15 bases separated the two germline ends.

This clonotype was recorded many times. The rearrangement uses TRBV20-1 and TRBJ2-3, with D perhaps matching TRBD2 (5 bases). The CDR3 contains 13 residues. V lost 1 base, J lost 6 bases, and 11 bases lay in between. In germline, CDR1 is DFQATT, CDR2 SNEGSKA (reference sequence). CDR3 coding DNA: TGCAGTGCTAGAGCGGGATCAGCGGATACGCAGTATTTT. It encodes CSARAGSADTQYF.

This clonotype was observed a few times. The chain carries TRBV20-1 and TRBJ2-7; D gene uncertain. CDR3 length: 13 amino acids. The germline gives CDR1 DFQATT, CDR2 SNEGSKA (reference sequence). V lost 0 bases to trimming and J lost 4 bases, with 10 bases between them. CDR3 sequence (DNA): TGCAGTGCTAGAGATCAAAACAAGTACGAGCAGTACTTC. It translates to CSARDQNKYEQYF.

This clonotype was seen a handful of times. The V gene is TRBV29-1, the J gene TRBJ2-3; weak D call: TRBD2 (5 bases). CDR3 length: 14 amino acids. Trimming cost V 4 bases and J 2 bases, with 13 bases left between them. Germline V lookup: CDR1 SQVTM, CDR2 ANQGSEA. CDR3 loop: CSVVMGAVTDTQYF. The DNA of the CDR3 is TGCAGCGTTGTTATGGGAGCCGTCACAGATACGCAGTATTTT.

This clonotype was picked up many times. The CDR3 DNA is TGCAGCGTTGATTCGGCTCTGTTGAACACAGATACGCAGTATTTT. Residues: CSVDSALLNTDTQYF. This chain uses TRBV29-1 with TRBJ2-3; D is unresolved. Trimming removed 3 bases at V and 2 bases at J, with 15 bases between. The germline gives CDR1 SQVTM, CDR2 ANQGSEA. The length of the CDR3 is 15 residues.

This clonotype was seen a few times. The CDR3 sequence is CSARGLAGGTGEQYF. The CDR3 nucleotides read TGCAGTGCTAGGGGACTAGCGGGAGGAACGGGCGAGCAGTACTTC. This sequence joins TRBV20-1 and TRBJ2-7; the match to TRBD2 covers 15 bases. Per the germline V gene, CDR1 is DFQATT and CDR2 is SNEGSKA (reference sequence). The CDR3 is made up of 15 amino acids. The V and J ends lost 3 bases and 6 bases, in that order; junction bases with no gene match: 6.

This clonotype was counted many times. The chain carries TRBV18 and TRBJ2-4; D is possibly TRBD1 (5 bases). The CDR3 has 15 residues. The V and J ends lost 3 bases and 0 bases respectively, with 9 bases between them. The germline V gene has CDR1 KGHSH and CDR2 LQKENI. This CDR3 reads CASSPRTLAKNIQYF. The CDR3 DNA reads as TGTGCCAGCTCACCCCGGACACTAGCCAAAAACATTCAGTACTTC.

The chain employs TRBV20-1 and TRBJ2-7; 10 nucleotides align to TRBD2. The trim removed 4 bases at V and 5 bases at J, leaving 8 bases unmatched. This CDR3 is 14 amino acids long. Looked up from germline, CDR1 is DFQATT and CDR2 is SNEGSKA (reference sequence). The CDR3 here is CSANSGGALNEQYF. DNA for the CDR3: TGCAGTGCTAACAGCGGGGGGGCCTTAAACGAGCAGTACTTC.